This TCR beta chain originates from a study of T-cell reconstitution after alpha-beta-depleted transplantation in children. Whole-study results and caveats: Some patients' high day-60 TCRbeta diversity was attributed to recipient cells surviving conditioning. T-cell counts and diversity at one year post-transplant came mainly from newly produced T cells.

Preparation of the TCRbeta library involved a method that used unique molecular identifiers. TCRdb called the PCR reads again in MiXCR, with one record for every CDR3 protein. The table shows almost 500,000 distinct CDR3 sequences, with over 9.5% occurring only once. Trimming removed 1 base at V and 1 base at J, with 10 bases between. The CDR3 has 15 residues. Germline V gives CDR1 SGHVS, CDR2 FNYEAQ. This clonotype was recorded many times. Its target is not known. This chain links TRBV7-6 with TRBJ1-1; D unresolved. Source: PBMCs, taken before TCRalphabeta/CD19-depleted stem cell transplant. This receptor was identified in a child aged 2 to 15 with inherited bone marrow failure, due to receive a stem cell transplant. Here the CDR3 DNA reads TGTGCCAGCAGCTTAGGTGTCAGCGAGAACACTGAAGCTTTCTTT. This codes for CASSLGVSENTEAFF.